The 30 T cell receptor beta chains below all came from one sample that was sequenced in a study of blood T cell repertoires in COVID-19. Clones were sequenced by immunoSEQ multiplex PCR, and TCRdb holds only the in-frame ones, with some missing. The repertoire holds approximately 100,000 clones, with 75% to 85% as singletons. Sequenced: peripheral blood. These receptors all come from a human donor in a cohort sampled during active COVID-19.

The chain recombines TRBV6-5 with TRBJ2-1; TRBD2 agrees at 8 bases. V trimming: 10 bases; J trimming: 7 bases; junction bases outside the gene matches: 9. CDR3 length: 13 amino acids. Per germline, CDR1 MNHEY and CDR2 SVGAGI. The CDR3 protein is CATLGLAGNEQFF. The CDR3 bases are TGTGCCACCCTAGGACTAGCAGGAAATGAGCAGTTCTTC.

This chain uses TRBV29-1 with TRBJ2-1; the D is unclear. Germline lookup yields CDR1 SQVTM and CDR2 ANQGSEA. V was trimmed by 6 bases and J by 9 bases, leaving 12 bases between them. CDR3 length: 11 amino acids. The CDR3 here is CSVETAFEQFF. The CDR3 region has the DNA TGCAGCGTGGAAACAGCCTTTGAGCAGTTCTTC.

The rearrangement links TRBV4-3 to TRBJ2-2; a possible D gene is TRBD2 (5 bases). Germline values: CDR1 LGHNA, CDR2 YSLEER. The germline V and J ends were trimmed by 1 base and 0 bases, with 9 bases remaining between them. CDR3 size: 16 residues. CDR3 amino acids: CASSQAGMANTGELFF. In DNA form, the CDR3 reads TGCGCCAGCAGCCAAGCGGGGATGGCGAACACCGGGGAGCTGTTTTTT.

The rearrangement links TRBV27 to TRBJ2-3; 8 nucleotides line up with TRBD1. V was pared by 6 bases and J by 0 bases, with 8 bases of the junction left unmatched. This CDR3 spans 16 amino acids. The V gene's germline CDR1 is MNHEY and CDR2 SMNVEV (reference sequence). The CDR3 nucleotides are TGTGCCAGCAGAAGACAGGGGCCCACTAGCACAGATACGCAGTATTTT. It encodes CASRRQGPTSTDTQYF.

The V gene is TRBV30, the J gene TRBJ1-1, with D possibly TRBD1 on 5 matching bases. There are 13 residues in the CDR3. The V end was cut by 1 base, the J end by 1 base, with 7 bases between. CDR1 is GTSNPN and CDR2 is SVGIG in the germline V gene (reference sequence). The chain's CDR3 is CAWSGQPNTEAFF. DNA for the CDR3: TGTGCCTGGAGTGGACAGCCGAACACTGAAGCTTTCTTT. Full variable domain (outside the CDR3, taken from reference TRBV30 and TRBJ1-1): SQTIHQWPATLVQPVGSPLSLECTVEGTSNPNLYWYRQAAGRGLQLLFYSVGIGQISSEVPQNLSASRPQDRQFILSSKKLLLSDSGFYLCAWSGQPNTEAFFGQGTRLTVV.

This clone was recorded at least ten times. The V and J genes are TRBV7-3 and TRBJ1-1; possibly TRBD1 for D (5 bases). Trimming took off 0 bases at V and 4 bases at J, with 9 bases between the two ends. CDR1 is SGHTA, CDR2 FQGTGA, per germline. The CDR3 totals 14 residues. The CDR3 protein is CASSLTPRVTEAFF. CDR3 sequence (DNA): TGTGCCAGCAGCTTAACTCCCAGGGTCACTGAAGCTTTCTTT. The whole variable domain, remainder taken from reference TRBV7-3 and TRBJ1-1, is GAGVSQTPSNKVTEKGKYVELRCDPISGHTALYWYRQSLGQGPEFLIYFQGTGAADDSGLPNDRFFAVRPEGSVSTLKIQRTERGDSAVYLCASSLTPRVTEAFFGQGTRLTVV.

This clone has a handful of counts. The chain employs TRBV5-1 and TRBJ2-2; 15 bases align to TRBD2. Germline CDR1 is SGHRS and CDR2 is YFSETQ. Unmatched junction bases numbered 4, after V lost 3 bases and J lost 7 bases. This CDR3 is 16 amino acids long. The CDR3 spells CASSSGTSGRSGELFF. Here the CDR3 DNA reads TGCGCCAGCAGCTCCGGGACTAGCGGGAGGAGCGGGGAGCTGTTTTTT.

This chain links TRBV19 with TRBJ1-6; 9 bases line up with TRBD1. CDR3 length equals 14 residues. V was clipped by 6 bases and J by 9 bases; unmatched bases: 6. In germline, CDR1 is LNHDA, CDR2 SQIVND (reference sequence). This CDR3 is CASSPGQGGSPLHF. The CDR3 region has the DNA TGTGCCAGTAGCCCGGGACAGGGTGGTTCACCCCTCCACTTT.

The chain couples TRBV3-1 (or the pseudogene TRBV3-2) to TRBJ2-7; no reliable D call. Germline V gene data show CDR1 as LGHDT and CDR2 as YNNKEL (reference sequence). This CDR3 region has 13 residues. Between the trimmed V and J ends, which lost 8 bases and 0 bases, there was a span of 11 bases. CDR3 bases: TGTGCCAGCGGAGAAGGCCACTCCTACGAGCAGTACTTC. Translation gives CASGEGHSYEQYF.

The gene calls are TRBV5-4 and TRBJ2-7; D is perhaps TRBD2 (6 bases). This CDR3 has 16 residues. Trimming shortened V by 4 bases and J by 3 bases, and 20 bases separated the two germline ends. From germline, CDR1 is SGHNT and CDR2 YYREEE (reference sequence). CDR3 coding DNA: TGTGCCAGCAGCCCGGAGGTGACTCGAGCGGGCTACGAGCAGTACTTC. It translates to CASSPEVTRAGYEQYF.

V is TRBV30 and J is TRBJ2-7, with 7 bases that match TRBD2. V lost 5 bases and J lost 3; bases outside the gene matches: 10. The length of the CDR3 is 14 residues. Germline values: CDR1 GTSNPN, CDR2 SVGIG (reference sequence). The chain's CDR3 is CAWGGEASFYEQYF. CDR3 DNA sequence: TGTGCCTGGGGGGGGGAGGCTTCCTTCTACGAGCAGTACTTC.

The chain recombines TRBV29-1 with TRBJ2-5; 9 bases are a match to TRBD1. Germline V gene sequence: CDR1 SQVTM, CDR2 ANQGSEA. There are 13 residues in the CDR3. Trimming cost V 5 bases and J 5 bases; bases outside gene matches: 6. This CDR3 reads CSVNRGPWETQYF. DNA of the CDR3: TGCAGCGTTAACAGGGGGCCGTGGGAGACCCAGTACTTC.

The V and J genes are TRBV19 and TRBJ1-6; 10 positions agree with TRBD1. CDR3 length equals 14 residues. Germline loops: CDR1 LNHDA, CDR2 SQIVND (reference sequence). V shed 6 bases and J 6 bases; nucleotides not matched to a gene: 2. Here the CDR3 reads CASSRTGGNSPLHF. The CDR3 region has the DNA TGTGCCAGTAGCCGGACAGGGGGTAATTCACCCCTCCACTTT.

The chain couples TRBV14 to TRBJ2-7; 8 bases match TRBD1. The J segment lost 5 bases and the V segment lost 0 bases, leaving 6 bases of the junction unmatched. CDR3 length: 15 residues. The germline gives CDR1 SGHDN, CDR2 FVKESK. The CDR3 bases are TGTGCCAGCAGCCAAGATTGGACAGGGAGGAACGAGCAGTACTTC. Translated, it gives CASSQDWTGRNEQYF.

This clone showed up just a few times. The rearrangement uses TRBV19 and TRBJ2-7, with 12 bases aligning to TRBD2. The germline V gene has CDR1 LNHDA and CDR2 SQIVND (reference sequence). This CDR3 region has 15 residues. The V segment lost 5 bases and the J segment 3 bases; nucleotides outside the gene matches: 5. CDR3: CASSPRTSGDYEQYF. The CDR3 DNA reads TGTGCCAGTAGTCCAAGGACTAGCGGGGACTACGAGCAGTACTTC.

The genes are TRBV15 and TRBJ1-1; perhaps TRBD1 as D (6 bases). The CDR3 is made up of 14 amino acids. The V gene lost 2 bases and the J gene lost 1 base, with 8 bases spanning the gap. Germline V gene sequence: CDR1 LNHNV, CDR2 YYDKDF (reference sequence). CDR3: CATSRQDRNTEAFF. In DNA form, the CDR3 reads TGTGCCACCAGCAGACAGGACAGGAACACTGAAGCTTTCTTT.

The chain carries TRBV27 and TRBJ2-3, with D hard to call. V was shortened by 5 bases and J by 4 bases, with 10 bases between the two germline ends. The CDR3 runs to 13 residues. CDR1 is MNHEY, CDR2 SMNVEV, per germline (reference sequence). CDR3 sequence reads: CASSIFSADTQYF. The CDR3 DNA is TGTGCCAGCAGTATCTTCTCTGCAGATACGCAGTATTTT.

V usage is TRBV21-1 and J usage is TRBJ2-6; the table gives TRBD1 as D, unverified against the DNA. TRBV21-1 constitutes a pseudogene. CDR3 length: 20 residues. CDR3 DNA: TGTGCCAGCAGCGAAAGTTCGACAGGGGCCCCTACACCTGGGGCCAACGTCCTGACTTTC. The encoded protein is CASSESSTGAPTPGANVLTF.

This chain connects TRBV29-1 to TRBJ2-7; D is possibly TRBD2 (6 bases). With 3 bases removed from V and 1 base from J, the gap between germline ends came to 7 bases. This CDR3 is 12 amino acids long. The germline gives CDR1 SQVTM, CDR2 ANQGSEA. The CDR3 DNA follows: TGCAGCGTTGAGGGGACTTCCTACGAGCAGTACTTC. This gives the protein CSVEGTSYEQYF.

V is TRBV7-3 and J is TRBJ2-3; a possible D gene is TRBD1 (5 bases). The germline CDR1 and CDR2 sequences are SGHTA and FQGTGA. The CDR3 consists of 15 residues. Trimming removed 1 base at V and 8 bases at J, with 16 bases between. The chain's CDR3 is CASSLSLGPDFTQYF. The CDR3 region has the DNA TGTGCCAGCAGCTTAAGTTTGGGGCCAGATTTTACGCAGTATTTT. Full variable domain (rest looked up from reference TRBV7-3 and TRBJ2-3): GAGVSQTPSNKVTEKGKYVELRCDPISGHTALYWYRQSLGQGPEFLIYFQGTGAADDSGLPNDRFFAVRPEGSVSTLKIQRTERGDSAVYLCASSLSLGPDFTQYFGPGTRLTVL.

The table lists this clone with a few counts. CDR3 DNA: TGTGCCAGCACGCCGACGCAGGGTTTGGAGACCCAGTACTTC. This encodes CASTPTQGLETQYF. The rearrangement joins TRBV7-9 to TRBJ2-5, with D tentatively TRBD1 (5 bases). The germline V and J ends were trimmed by 7 bases and 5 bases, with 17 bases remaining between them. This CDR3 has 14 amino acids. CDR1 and CDR2 from the germline V gene are SEHNR and FQNEAQ (reference sequence).

Comment on this clone: The sample holds other DNA sequences that translate to the same CDR3. The rearrangement uses TRBV18 and TRBJ2-5, with D possibly TRBD2 on 6 matching bases. The V end lost 6 bases, the J end lost 2 bases, and 10 bases lay between the germline ends. Germline V CDR1 and CDR2: KGHSH, LQKENI. The CDR3 extends over 13 amino acids. The CDR3 region is CASSLGLQETQYF. Here the CDR3 DNA reads TGTGCCAGCTCTCTCGGACTACAAGAGACCCAGTACTTC.

The chain joins TRBV19 to TRBJ2-6; D perhaps matches TRBD1 (5 bases). The V gene's germline CDR1 is LNHDA and CDR2 SQIVND (reference sequence). The CDR3 length is 16 residues. Trimming removed 3 bases at V and 2 bases at J, with 11 bases between. CDR3 region: CASSIQGSTGANVLTF. The CDR3 DNA reads as TGTGCCAGTAGTATTCAGGGATCAACTGGGGCCAACGTCCTGACTTTC.

This clone was detected once. The chain employs TRBV7-3 and TRBJ2-1, with TRBD1 matching over 7 bases. The J segment lost 10 bases and the V segment lost 0 bases, leaving 0 bases of the junction unmatched. Germline V CDR1 and CDR2: SGHTA, FQGTGA. This CDR3 is built from 12 residues. The CDR3 DNA follows: TGTGCCAGCAGCTTAACAGGGGGCGAGCAGTTCTTC. This translates into CASSLTGGEQFF.

The chain has TRBV29-1 and TRBJ2-7; D not certain. Per the germline V gene, CDR1 is SQVTM and CDR2 is ANQGSEA. The CDR3 consists of 12 residues. V was trimmed by 2 bases and J by 1 base, leaving 6 bases between them. The chain's CDR3 is CSVEHGSYEQYF. CDR3 in DNA: TGCAGCGTTGAACACGGTTCCTACGAGCAGTACTTC.

The V gene is TRBV4-3, the J gene TRBJ2-1; 8 nucleotides agree with TRBD1. The CDR3 totals 17 residues. Germline V gene sequence: CDR1 LGHNA, CDR2 YSLEER. Germline trimming cut 0 bases from V and 10 bases from J; bases unmatched to any gene: 14. The CDR3 coding sequence is TGCGCCAGCAGCCAAGACCCCCCCGGGCAGGGGGCTTGGGAGCAGTTCTTC. Its protein product is CASSQDPPGQGAWEQFF.

This chain links TRBV12-3 or TRBV12-4 with TRBJ2-3; unclear D gene. This CDR3 has 13 amino acids. V was cut by 3 bases and J by 6 bases, with 10 bases left in between. CDR3 nucleotide sequence: TGTGCCAGCAGTTTTGGGCATCCCGATACGCAGTATTTT. It translates to CASSFGHPDTQYF.

This chain joins TRBV18 and TRBJ2-2; the D gene is possibly TRBD2 (6 bases). The CDR3 spans 16 residues. Germline CDR1 KGHSH, CDR2 LQKENI. V gave up 3 bases and J gave up 4 bases, with 15 bases separating them. Here the CDR3 reads CASSPLTGGTTGELFF. CDR3 DNA: TGTGCCAGCTCACCCCTCACCGGGGGTACCACCGGGGAGCTGTTTTTT.

The gene calls are TRBV7-3 and TRBJ1-1, with D tentatively TRBD1 (5 bases). Germline V gives CDR1 SGHTA, CDR2 FQGTGA. V was pared by 1 base and J by 4 bases, with 7 bases between. This CDR3 comprises 13 residues. The CDR3 here is CASSLNGGTEAFF. The CDR3 coding sequence is TGTGCCAGCAGCTTAAACGGGGGCACTGAAGCTTTCTTT.

This chain connects TRBV27 to TRBJ2-7; TRBD1 agrees at 8 bases. There are 13 residues in the CDR3. Germline trimming cut 5 bases from V and 6 bases from J; bases unmatched to any gene: 6. Germline-derived CDR1 and CDR2 are MNHEY and SMNVEV (reference sequence). The CDR3 is CASSPRTGSEQYF. The CDR3 coding sequence is TGTGCCAGCAGTCCCCGGACAGGGAGCGAGCAGTACTTC.